This is a list of T cell receptor beta chains from one sample in a study of Ad26.COV2.S vaccination and SARS-CoV-2 variants. Repertoires were generated with immunoSEQ multiplex PCR, while TCRdb's copy carries only in-frame clones and drops some. The table lists 350,000 to 400,000 clones, roughly nine tenths of them singletons. Here the sequenced sample was peripheral blood, taken in a trial of Ad26.COV2.S vaccine versus placebo. The receptor set was obtained from a person between 18 and 65 years old who received the Ad26.COV2.S COVID-19 vaccine or a placebo. Each CDR3 is given with its conserved first and last residue. A D gene is named only where the DNA matches it firmly. Clone size is not always given. Where it is, it says once, few, many or a class for expanded clones.

CDR3: CARPTDSSGNTIYF
DNA: TGTGCCCGCCCGACAGACTCCTCTGGAAACACCATATATTTT
V: TRBV24-1
size: few
D: NA
J: TRBJ1-3

CDR3: CASRSTGGSIYEQYF
DNA: TGTGCCAGCAGATCCACAGGGGGCTCGATATACGAGCAGTACTTC
V: TRBV6-5
size: few
D: TRBD1
J: TRBJ2-7

CDR3: CAISTDMNTEAFF
DNA: TGTGCCATCAGTACCGATATGAACACTGAAGCTTTCTTT
V: TRBV10-3
size: NA
D: NA
J: TRBJ1-1

CDR3: CASSQGLAVNEQFF
DNA: TGTGCCAGCAGTCAGGGACTAGCGGTAAATGAGCAGTTCTTC
V: TRBV25-1
size: once
D: TRBD2
J: TRBJ2-1

CDR3: CATSRDSPEADTQYF
DNA: TGTGCCACCTCCCGGGATAGTCCCGAGGCAGATACGCAGTATTTT
V: TRBV24-1
size: NA
D: NA
J: TRBJ2-3

CDR3: CASSPPGTLAKEQYF
DNA: TGTGCCAGCAGCCCCCCCGGGACCTTGGCGAAGGAGCAGTACTTC
V: TRBV13
size: NA
D: NA
J: TRBJ2-7

CDR3: CALGAGGKETQYF
DNA: TGTGCCCTGGGTGCGGGGGGTAAGGAGACCCAGTACTTC
V: TRBV12-5
size: NA
D: TRBD2
J: TRBJ2-5

CDR3: CASINRRGLYGYTF
DNA: TGTGCCAGCATTAACAGAAGGGGATTGTATGGCTACACCTTC
V: TRBV5-6
size: few
D: NA
J: TRBJ1-2

CDR3: CASSPRPGSGSGETQYF
DNA: TGTGCCAGCTCACCGCGTCCCGGGTCAGGGTCCGGAGAGACCCAGTACTTC
V: TRBV18
size: NA
D: NA
J: TRBJ2-5

CDR3: CASRPYREGEQFF
DNA: TGTGCCAGCAGACCCTACCGGGAGGGTGAGCAGTTCTTC
V: TRBV12-3/TRBV12-4
size: NA
D: TRBD2
J: TRBJ2-1

CDR3: CASSLEGTSREQYF
DNA: TGTGCCAGCAGCTTAGAGGGGACTAGTCGGGAGCAGTACTTC
V: TRBV11-3
size: NA
D: TRBD2
J: TRBJ2-7

CDR3: CAWSFSGEKLFF
DNA: TGTGCCTGGAGTTTTTCAGGGGAAAAACTGTTTTTT
V: TRBV30
size: NA
D: NA
J: TRBJ1-4

CDR3: CAIAEAQSGGYTF
DNA: TGTGCCATAGCAGAGGCCCAGTCAGGCGGCTACACCTTC
V: TRBV10-3
size: NA
D: NA
J: TRBJ1-2

CDR3: CASPGGYTGELFF
DNA: TGTGCCAGCCCTGGCGGGTACACCGGGGAGCTGTTTTTT
V: TRBV7-2
size: NA
D: NA
J: TRBJ2-2

CDR3: CASSLTGFGNTIYF
DNA: TGCGCCAGCAGCTTGACGGGCTTTGGAAACACCATATATTTT
V: TRBV5-1
size: NA
D: NA
J: TRBJ1-3

CDR3: CASSFLTGGVSPLHF
DNA: TGTGCCAGCAGTTTCCTAACAGGGGGCGTTTCACCCCTCCACTTT
V: TRBV6-5
size: NA
D: TRBD1
J: TRBJ1-6

CDR3: CAISEHRPGLLAKMNTEAFF
DNA: TGTGCCATCAGTGAGCACAGACCGGGACTTCTAGCGAAGATGAACACTGAAGCTTTCTTT
V: TRBV10-3
size: once
D: NA
J: TRBJ1-1

CDR3: CASSDSFGEAFF
DNA: TGTGCCAGCAGTGATTCTTTCGGTGAAGCTTTCTTT
V: TRBV2
size: NA
D: NA
J: TRBJ1-1

CDR3: CASSWDGQGPSYNEQFF
DNA: TGCGCCAGCAGCTGGGATGGGCAGGGACCCTCCTACAATGAGCAGTTCTTC
V: TRBV5-1
size: NA
D: NA
J: TRBJ2-1

CDR3: CASSELGQGPGNTIYF
DNA: TGTGCCAGCAGCGAGTTAGGACAGGGGCCGGGAAACACCATATATTTT
V: TRBV7-6
size: NA
D: TRBD1
J: TRBJ1-3

CDR3: CASSLSTGQETQYF
DNA: TGTGCCAGCAGCCTTTCAACAGGGCAAGAGACCCAGTACTTC
V: TRBV5-5
size: NA
D: NA
J: TRBJ2-5

CDR3: CASSFRDTGAYEQYF
DNA: TGTGCCAGCAGCTTCAGGGACACGGGCGCCTACGAGCAGTACTTC
V: TRBV5-8
size: NA
D: NA
J: TRBJ2-7

CDR3: CANKVGWGRWEPQHF
DNA: TGTGCCAACAAGGTAGGGTGGGGACGGTGGGAGCCCCAGCATTTT
V: TRBV21-1
size: once
D: NA
J: TRBJ1-5

CDR3: CASSQRTDSGYTF
DNA: TGTGCCAGCAGCCAAAGGACAGACTCTGGCTACACCTTC
V: TRBV7-2
size: NA
D: NA
J: TRBJ1-2

CDR3: CASSPFGELFF
DNA: TGTGCCAGCAGTCCTTTCGGGGAGCTGTTTTTT
V: TRBV12-3/TRBV12-4
size: NA
D: NA
J: TRBJ2-2

CDR3: CASSPRGDPYGYTF
DNA: TGTGCCAGCTCACCACGTGGGGATCCCTATGGCTACACCTTC
V: TRBV18
size: NA
D: NA
J: TRBJ1-2

CDR3: CASGGYEQYF
DNA: TGTGCCAGCGGGGGCTACGAGCAGTACTTC
V: TRBV2
size: NA
D: NA
J: TRBJ2-7

CDR3: CASSISGNQPQHF
DNA: TGTGCCAGTAGTATTTCGGGAAATCAGCCCCAGCATTTT
V: TRBV19
size: NA
D: NA
J: TRBJ1-5

CDR3: CASSLLGGLNTEAFF
DNA: TGCGCCAGCAGCTTGTTGGGGGGCCTGAACACTGAAGCTTTCTTT
V: TRBV5-1
size: NA
D: NA
J: TRBJ1-1

CDR3: CASSVKGQGVKNSPLHF
DNA: TGTGCCAGCAGCGTAAAAGGACAGGGAGTAAAGAATTCACCCCTCCACTTT
V: TRBV11-2
size: NA
D: TRBD1
J: TRBJ1-6

CDR3: CASSLVAGGDTEAFF
DNA: TGTGCCAGCAGCTTGGTGGCAGGAGGGGACACTGAAGCTTTCTTT
V: TRBV5-5
size: NA
D: NA
J: TRBJ1-1

CDR3: CASSSTGTGPYEQYF
DNA: TGTGCCAGCAGCTCGACTGGGACGGGACCCTACGAGCAGTACTTC
V: TRBV6-2/TRBV6-3
size: NA
D: NA
J: TRBJ2-7

CDR3: CASSPLAGGLPDTQYF
DNA: TGTGCCAGCAGCCCGCTAGCGGGGGGGCTTCCAGATACGCAGTATTTT
V: TRBV7-9
size: NA
D: TRBD2
J: TRBJ2-3

CDR3: CASTLTVFNEKLFF
DNA: TGTGCCAGCACCTTGACAGTCTTTAATGAAAAACTGTTTTTT
V: TRBV2
size: NA
D: NA
J: TRBJ1-4

CDR3: CASSLGFGGRGTNEKLFF
DNA: TGCGCCAGCAGCTTGGGGTTTGGGGGGCGAGGAACTAATGAAAAACTGTTTTTT
V: TRBV5-1
size: once
D: NA
J: TRBJ1-4

CDR3: CASREVQGGNTEAFF
DNA: TGTGCCAGCAGAGAAGTACAGGGGGGGAACACTGAAGCTTTCTTT
V: TRBV6-1
size: NA
D: TRBD1
J: TRBJ1-1

CDR3: CASSQGRRSSTDTQYF
DNA: TGTGCCAGCAGCCAAGGGCGGCGATCTAGCACAGATACGCAGTATTTT
V: TRBV3-1/TRBV3-2
size: NA
D: NA
J: TRBJ2-3

CDR3: CTSKGAGEQYF
DNA: TGTACCTCAAAGGGGGCGGGAGAGCAGTACTTC
V: TRBV27
size: NA
D: NA
J: TRBJ2-7

CDR3: CASRYGTTPMNGYNSPLHF
DNA: TGCGCCAGCAGATACGGGACAACCCCCATGAATGGCTATAATTCACCCCTCCACTTT
V: TRBV10-1
size: NA
D: NA
J: TRBJ1-6

CDR3: CASSHPRGTEAFF
DNA: TGTGCCAGCAGCCACCCGAGGGGCACTGAAGCTTTCTTT
V: TRBV2
size: NA
D: NA
J: TRBJ1-1

CDR3: CASKGQEQETQYF
DNA: TGTGCCAGCAAAGGACAGGAACAAGAGACCCAGTACTTC
V: TRBV11-3
size: NA
D: TRBD1
J: TRBJ2-5